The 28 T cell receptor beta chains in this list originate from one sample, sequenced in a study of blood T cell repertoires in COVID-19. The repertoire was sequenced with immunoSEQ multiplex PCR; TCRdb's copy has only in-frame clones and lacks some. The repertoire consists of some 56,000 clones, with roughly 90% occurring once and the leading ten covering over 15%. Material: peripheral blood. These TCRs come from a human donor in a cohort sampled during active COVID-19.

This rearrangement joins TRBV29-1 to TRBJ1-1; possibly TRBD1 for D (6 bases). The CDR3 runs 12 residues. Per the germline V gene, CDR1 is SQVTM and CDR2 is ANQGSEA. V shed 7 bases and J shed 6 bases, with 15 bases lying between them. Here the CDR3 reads CSAALDSPEAFF. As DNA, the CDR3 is TGCAGCGCCGCCCTGGACAGCCCTGAAGCTTTCTTT.

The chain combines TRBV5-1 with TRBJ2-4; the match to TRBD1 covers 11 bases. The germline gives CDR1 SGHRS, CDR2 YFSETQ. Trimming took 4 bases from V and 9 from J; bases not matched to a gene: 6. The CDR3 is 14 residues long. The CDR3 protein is CASSPTGTGGIQYF. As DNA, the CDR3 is TGCGCCAGCAGCCCGACCGGGACAGGGGGCATTCAGTACTTC.

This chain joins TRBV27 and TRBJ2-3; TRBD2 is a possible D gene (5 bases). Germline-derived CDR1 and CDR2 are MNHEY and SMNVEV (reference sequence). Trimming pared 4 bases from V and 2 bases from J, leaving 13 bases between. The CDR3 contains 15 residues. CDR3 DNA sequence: TGTGCCAGCAGTTATTTGGCCGGGATCACAGATACGCAGTATTTT. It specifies CASSYLAGITDTQYF.

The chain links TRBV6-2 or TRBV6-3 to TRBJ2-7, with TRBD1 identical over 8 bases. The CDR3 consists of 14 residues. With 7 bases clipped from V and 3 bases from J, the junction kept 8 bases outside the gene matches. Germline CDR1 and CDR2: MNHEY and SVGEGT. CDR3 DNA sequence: TGTGCCAGCATCCCGGGACAGGCGTTCTACGAGCAGTACTTC. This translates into CASIPGQAFYEQYF.

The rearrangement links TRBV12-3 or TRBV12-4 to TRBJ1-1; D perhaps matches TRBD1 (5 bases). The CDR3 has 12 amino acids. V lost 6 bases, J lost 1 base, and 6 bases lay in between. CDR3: CASSDRNTEAFF. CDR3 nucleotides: TGTGCCAGCAGCGACAGGAACACTGAAGCTTTCTTT.

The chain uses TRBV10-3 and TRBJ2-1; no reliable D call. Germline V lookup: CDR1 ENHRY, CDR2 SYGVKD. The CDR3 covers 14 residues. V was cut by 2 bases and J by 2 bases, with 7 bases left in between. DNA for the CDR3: TGTGCCATCAGTGAGCAGAATACCTACAATGAGCAGTTCTTC. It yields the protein CAISEQNTYNEQFF.

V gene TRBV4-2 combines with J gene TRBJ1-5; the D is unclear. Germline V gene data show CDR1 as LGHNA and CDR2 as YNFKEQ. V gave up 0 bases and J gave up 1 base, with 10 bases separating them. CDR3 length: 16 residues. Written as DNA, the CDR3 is TGTGCCAGCAGCCAAGAAACGGGGTACAGCAATCAGCCCCAGCATTTT. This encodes CASSQETGYSNQPQHF.

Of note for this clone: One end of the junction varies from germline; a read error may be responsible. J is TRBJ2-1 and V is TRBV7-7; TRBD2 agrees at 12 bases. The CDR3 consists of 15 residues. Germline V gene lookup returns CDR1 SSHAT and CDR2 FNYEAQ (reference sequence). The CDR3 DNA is TGTGCTAGCAGCTTAGCTAGCGGGGGGGCCGATGAGCAGTTCTTC. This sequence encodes CASSLASGGADEQFF.

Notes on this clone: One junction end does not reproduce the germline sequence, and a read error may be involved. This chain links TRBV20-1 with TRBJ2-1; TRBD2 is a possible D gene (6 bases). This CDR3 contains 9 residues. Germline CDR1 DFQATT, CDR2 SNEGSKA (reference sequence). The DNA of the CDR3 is TGCAGTGCCAAACTAGGCGGGATCTTC. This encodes CSAKLGGIF.

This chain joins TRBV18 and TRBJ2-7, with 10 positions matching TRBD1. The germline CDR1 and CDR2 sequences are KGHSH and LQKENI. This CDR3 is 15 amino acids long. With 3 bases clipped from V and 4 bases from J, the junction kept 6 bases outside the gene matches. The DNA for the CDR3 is TGTGCCAGCTCACCGACGGACAGGGGGATTTACGAGCAGTACTTC. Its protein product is CASSPTDRGIYEQYF.

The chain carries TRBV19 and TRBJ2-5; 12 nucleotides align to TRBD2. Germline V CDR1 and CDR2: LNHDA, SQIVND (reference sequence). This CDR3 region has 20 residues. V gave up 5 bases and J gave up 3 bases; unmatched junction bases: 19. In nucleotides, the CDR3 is TGTGCCAGTAGTCCCCCCCAAAGGGCCTGGACTAGCGGGGCGAAAGAGACCCAGTACTTC. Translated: CASSPPQRAWTSGAKETQYF.

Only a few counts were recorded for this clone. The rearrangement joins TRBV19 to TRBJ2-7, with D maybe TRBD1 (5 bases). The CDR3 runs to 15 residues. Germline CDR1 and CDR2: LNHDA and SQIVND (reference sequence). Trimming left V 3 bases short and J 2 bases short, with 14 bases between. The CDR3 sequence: CASSMASKGPYEQYF. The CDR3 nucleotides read TGTGCCAGTAGTATGGCCTCGAAGGGGCCCTACGAGCAGTACTTC.

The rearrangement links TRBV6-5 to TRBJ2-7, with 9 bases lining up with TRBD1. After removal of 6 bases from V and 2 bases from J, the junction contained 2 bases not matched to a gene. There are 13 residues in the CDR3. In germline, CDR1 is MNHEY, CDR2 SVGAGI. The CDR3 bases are TGTGCCAGCAGGGGACAGGGCCCCTACGAGCAGTACTTC. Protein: CASRGQGPYEQYF.

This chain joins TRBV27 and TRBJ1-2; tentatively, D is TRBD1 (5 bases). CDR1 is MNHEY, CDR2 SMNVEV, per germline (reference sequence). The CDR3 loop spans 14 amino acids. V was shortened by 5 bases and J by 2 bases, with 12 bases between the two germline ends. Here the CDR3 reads CASSRPGLNYGYTF. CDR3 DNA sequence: TGTGCCAGCAGTAGGCCGGGACTAAACTATGGCTACACCTTC.

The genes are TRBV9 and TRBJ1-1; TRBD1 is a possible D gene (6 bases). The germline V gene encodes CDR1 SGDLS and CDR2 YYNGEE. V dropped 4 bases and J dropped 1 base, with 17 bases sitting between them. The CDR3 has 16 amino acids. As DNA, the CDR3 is TGTGCCAGCAGCCCGCGAGGGGGAGTGACGAACACTGAAGCTTTCTTT. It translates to CASSPRGGVTNTEAFF.

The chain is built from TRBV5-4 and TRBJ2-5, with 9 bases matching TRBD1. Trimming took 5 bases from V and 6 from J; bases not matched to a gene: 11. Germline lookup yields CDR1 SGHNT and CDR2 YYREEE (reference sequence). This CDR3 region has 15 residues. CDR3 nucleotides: TGTGCCAGCAGACCCTGGACAGGGGAGCAAAAGACCCAGTACTTC. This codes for CASRPWTGEQKTQYF.

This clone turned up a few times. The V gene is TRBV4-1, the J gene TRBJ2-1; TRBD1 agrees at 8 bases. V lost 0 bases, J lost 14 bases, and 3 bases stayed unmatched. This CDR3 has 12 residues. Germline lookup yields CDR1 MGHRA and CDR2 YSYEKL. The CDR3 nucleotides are TGCGCCAGCAGCCAAGACAGGGGGCGCGAGTTCTTC. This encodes CASSQDRGREFF.

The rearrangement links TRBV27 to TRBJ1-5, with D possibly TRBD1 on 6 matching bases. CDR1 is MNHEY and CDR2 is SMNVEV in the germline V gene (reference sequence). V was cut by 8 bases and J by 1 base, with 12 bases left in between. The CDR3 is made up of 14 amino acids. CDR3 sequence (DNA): TGTGCCAGCGGGATTCAGGGGAGCAATCAGCCCCAGCATTTT. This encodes CASGIQGSNQPQHF.

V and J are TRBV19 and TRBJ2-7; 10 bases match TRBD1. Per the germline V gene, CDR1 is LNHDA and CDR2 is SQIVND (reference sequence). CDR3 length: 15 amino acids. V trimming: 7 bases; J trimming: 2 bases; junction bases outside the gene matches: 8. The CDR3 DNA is TGTGCCAGTACATCGGGACAGGGGATACCCTACGAGCAGTACTTC. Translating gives CASTSGQGIPYEQYF.

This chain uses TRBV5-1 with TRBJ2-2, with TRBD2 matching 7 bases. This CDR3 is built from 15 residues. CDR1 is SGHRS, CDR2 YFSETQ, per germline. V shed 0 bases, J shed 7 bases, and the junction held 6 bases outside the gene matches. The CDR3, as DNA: TGCGCCAGCAGCTTGGTTGGCGGGGGTTACGGGGAGCTGTTTTTT. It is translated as CASSLVGGGYGELFF.

CDR3 sequence (DNA): TGTGCCAGCAGCTCCCGACCCGGGACAGCCCCCGCTAACTATGGCTACACCTTC. This encodes CASSSRPGTAPANYGYTF. The chain employs TRBV7-2 and TRBJ1-2, with 7 nucleotides matching TRBD1. V shed 4 bases, J shed 0 bases, and the junction held 14 bases outside the gene matches. The V gene's germline CDR1 is SGHTA and CDR2 FQGNSA. There are 18 residues in the CDR3. Filled out from reference TRBV7-2 and TRBJ1-2, the complete variable domain reads GAGVSQSPSNKVTEKGKDVELRCDPISGHTALYWYRQSLGQGLEFLIYFQGNSAPDKSGLPSDRFSAERTGGSVSTLTIQRTQQEDSAVYLCASSSRPGTAPANYGYTFGSGTRLTVV.

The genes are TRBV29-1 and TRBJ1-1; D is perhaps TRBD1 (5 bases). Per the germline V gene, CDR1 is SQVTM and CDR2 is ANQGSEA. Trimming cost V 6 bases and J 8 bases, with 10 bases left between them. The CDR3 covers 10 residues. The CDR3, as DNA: TGCAGCGTCCACCGGGGGGAAGCTTTCTTT. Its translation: CSVHRGEAFF.

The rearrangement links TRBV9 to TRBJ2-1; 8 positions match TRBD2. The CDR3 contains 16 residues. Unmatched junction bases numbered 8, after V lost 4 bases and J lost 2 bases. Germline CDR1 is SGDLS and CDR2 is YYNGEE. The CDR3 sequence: CASSRGGRGTYNEQFF. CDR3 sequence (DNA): TGTGCCAGCAGCCGCGGGGGGCGGGGTACCTACAATGAGCAGTTCTTC.

The CDR3 nucleotides read TGTGCCAGCAGCGTCGGCGGGGGGCTTTCCTACGAGCAGTACTTC. Amino acids: CASSVGGGLSYEQYF. The V and J genes are TRBV9 and TRBJ2-7; 8 nucleotides align to TRBD2. The junction had 5 bases not matched to a gene; V was cut back by 2 bases and J by 1 base. This CDR3 comprises 15 residues. Per germline, CDR1 SGDLS and CDR2 YYNGEE.

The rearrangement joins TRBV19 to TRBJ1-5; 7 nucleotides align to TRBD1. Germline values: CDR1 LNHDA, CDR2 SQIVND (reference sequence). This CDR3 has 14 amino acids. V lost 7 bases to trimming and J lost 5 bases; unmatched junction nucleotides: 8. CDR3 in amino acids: CASKPGQRYQPQHF. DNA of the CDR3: TGTGCCAGTAAGCCGGGACAGAGATATCAGCCCCAGCATTTT.

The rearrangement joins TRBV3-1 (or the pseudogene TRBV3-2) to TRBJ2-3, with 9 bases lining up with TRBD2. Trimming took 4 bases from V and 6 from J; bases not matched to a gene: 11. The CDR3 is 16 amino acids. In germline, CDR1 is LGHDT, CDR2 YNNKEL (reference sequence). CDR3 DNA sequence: TGTGCCAGCAGCCCTGGGGGCGGGGGGGGCTCGGATACGCAGTATTTT. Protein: CASSPGGGGGSDTQYF.

The CDR3 sequence is CASSLAGTGNYGYTF. In DNA form, the CDR3 reads TGCGCCAGCAGCTTGGCCGGGACAGGGAACTATGGCTACACCTTC. The V and J genes are TRBV5-1 and TRBJ1-2; 9 bases agree with TRBD1. Germline-derived CDR1 and CDR2 are SGHRS and YFSETQ. The CDR3 is 15 amino acids. V shed 0 bases, J shed 2 bases, and the junction held 2 bases outside the gene matches.

CDR3 nucleotide sequence: TGTGCCAGCAGCTTCTGGACTAACAATGAGCAGTTCTTC. Residues: CASSFWTNNEQFF. V is TRBV7-3 and J is TRBJ2-1, with D possibly being TRBD2 (6 bases). The germline V and J ends were trimmed by 3 bases and 5 bases, with 8 bases remaining between them. CDR1 is SGHTA, CDR2 FQGTGA, per germline. This CDR3 has 13 amino acids.